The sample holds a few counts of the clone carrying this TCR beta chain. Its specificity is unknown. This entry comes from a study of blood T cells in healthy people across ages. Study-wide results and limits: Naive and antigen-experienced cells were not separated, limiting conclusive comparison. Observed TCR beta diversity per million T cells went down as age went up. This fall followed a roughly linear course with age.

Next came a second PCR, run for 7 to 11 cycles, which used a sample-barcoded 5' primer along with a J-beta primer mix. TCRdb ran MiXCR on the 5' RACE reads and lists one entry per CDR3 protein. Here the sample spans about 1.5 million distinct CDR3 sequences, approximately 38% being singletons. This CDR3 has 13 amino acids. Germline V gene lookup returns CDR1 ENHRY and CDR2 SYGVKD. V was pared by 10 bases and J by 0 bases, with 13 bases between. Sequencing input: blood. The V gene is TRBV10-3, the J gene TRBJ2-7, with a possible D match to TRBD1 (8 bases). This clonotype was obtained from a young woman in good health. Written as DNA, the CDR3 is TGTGCCAGCGGGGGACAGGCCTCCTACGAGCAGTACTTC. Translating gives CASGGQASYEQYF.